These 28 T cell receptor beta chains were all obtained from the same sample, sequenced in a study of Ad26.COV2.S vaccination and SARS-CoV-2 variants. The treatment was: roughly 18 received Ad26.COV2.S at low or high dose, single or two shots; roughly five received placebo; per-sample allocation not given. Sampling was performed 63 days after the first vaccine or placebo injection. The table came from immunoSEQ multiplex PCR; TCRdb's copy has only in-frame clones and leaves some out. The data hold 350,000 to 450,000 clones, with about nine tenths observed a single time. Material: peripheral blood, obtained in a trial of Ad26.COV2.S vaccine versus placebo. Source of these receptors: a person aged 18-60 years who received the Ad26.COV2.S COVID-19 vaccine or a placebo.

The rearrangement links TRBV7-8 to TRBJ2-7; D tentatively reads TRBD1 or TRBD2 (5 bases each). The CDR3 covers 13 residues. Germline V gene data show CDR1 as SGHVS and CDR2 as FQNEAQ. Trimming removed 6 bases from V and 0 bases from J, with 9 bases in between. The CDR3 here is CASSTGTSYEQYF. The CDR3 DNA sequence: TGTGCCAGCAGTACCGGGACCTCCTACGAGCAGTACTTC.

The rearrangement links TRBV5-1 to TRBJ2-7; 9 nucleotides align to TRBD2. The germline V gene encodes CDR1 SGHRS and CDR2 YFSETQ. V lost 3 bases and J lost 4; bases outside the gene matches: 8. This CDR3 has 15 residues. CDR3 DNA: TGCGCCAGCAGCTGGGGGACCAGCGGGGGGTACGAGCAGTACTTC. Residues: CASSWGTSGGYEQYF.

The V and J genes are TRBV7-2 and TRBJ2-5; no firm D call. Germline CDR1 SGHTA, CDR2 FQGNSA. The ends were cut back, 5 bases at V and 5 bases at J, with 9 bases in the middle. The CDR3 has 12 amino acids. The CDR3 DNA reads TGTGCCAGCAGCCGAAAACGGGAGACCCAGTACTTC. This encodes CASSRKRETQYF.

This clone came up once. This chain connects TRBV2 to TRBJ1-5; D is perhaps TRBD1 (6 bases). Between the trimmed V and J ends, which lost 6 bases and 5 bases, there was a span of 14 bases. There are 14 residues in the CDR3. Germline V gene data show CDR1 as SNHLY and CDR2 as FYNNEI. The CDR3 bases are TGTGCCAGCAGCTGGGAAGGGGGAGATCAGCCCCAGCATTTT. Amino acid sequence: CASSWEGGDQPQHF.

The chain links TRBV10-2 to TRBJ1-1; D unclear. Germline lookup yields CDR1 WSHSY and CDR2 SAAADI. The V end was cut by 5 bases, the J end by 1 base, with 5 bases between. The CDR3 covers 12 residues. The CDR3 DNA reads TGCGCCAGCAGTTTAGGGAACACTGAAGCTTTCTTT. Protein sequence: CASSLGNTEAFF.

The chain couples TRBV5-1 to TRBJ2-7; 9 bases agree with TRBD2. Germline loops: CDR1 SGHRS, CDR2 YFSETQ. This CDR3 contains 15 residues. With V trimmed by 0 bases and J by 3 bases, 4 bases remained unmatched. The CDR3 bases are TGCGCCAGCAGCTTGGGGAGCGGGAGGAGCTACGAGCAGTACTTC. This sequence encodes CASSLGSGRSYEQYF.

The chain couples TRBV11-2 to TRBJ1-3, with D uncertain. This CDR3 has 11 amino acids. Trimming stripped 1 base from V and 13 bases from J, with 8 bases between. CDR1 is SGHAT and CDR2 is FQNNGV in the germline V gene. This CDR3 reads CASSLGGRIYF. The CDR3 region has the DNA TGTGCCAGCAGCTTAGGGGGAAGGATATATTTT.

The chain has TRBV3-1 (or the pseudogene TRBV3-2) and TRBJ2-1; unclear D gene. Germline CDR1 and CDR2: LGHDT and YNNKEL (reference sequence). V lost 4 bases to trimming and J lost 11 bases, with 18 bases between them. The CDR3 consists of 14 residues. CDR3 DNA sequence: TGTGCCAGCAGCCTCAACGGCCGGTCAGCAAAGCAGTTCTTC. This gives the protein CASSLNGRSAKQFF.

The chain is built from TRBV19 and TRBJ2-7; 9 bases align to TRBD2. The V and J ends lost 1 base and 2 bases, in that order; junction bases with no gene match: 6. CDR1 is LNHDA and CDR2 is SQIVND in the germline V gene (reference sequence). CDR3 size: 16 residues. The CDR3 coding sequence is TGTGCCAGTAGTATAGGAAAGGCTAGCGGGACCTACGAGCAGTACTTC. This codes for CASSIGKASGTYEQYF.

This clone was seen a few times. V is TRBV7-3 and J is TRBJ2-7; TRBD2 is a possible D gene (6 bases). Germline values: CDR1 SGHTA, CDR2 FQGTGA. Trimming took off 4 bases at V and 2 bases at J, with 18 bases between the two ends. The length of the CDR3 is 16 residues. The CDR3 nucleotides read TGTGCCAGCAGCTCCGGGCGGGGCGGAACTCCCTACGAGCAGTACTTC. Encoded protein: CASSSGRGGTPYEQYF.

This chain uses TRBV24-1 with TRBJ1-1; D remains ambiguous. Per the germline V gene, CDR1 is KGHDR and CDR2 is SFDVKD. V gave up 4 bases and J gave up 1 base, with 6 bases separating them. The length of the CDR3 is 13 residues. The CDR3 DNA sequence: TGTGCCACCAGTGACGCAGGGAACACTGAAGCTTTCTTT. Translating it yields CATSDAGNTEAFF.

The chain joins TRBV5-4 to TRBJ1-2, with TRBD1 matching 9 bases. The CDR3 extends over 15 amino acids. CDR1 and CDR2 from the germline V gene are SGHNT and YYREEE (reference sequence). V gave up 0 bases and J gave up 4 bases; unmatched junction bases: 4. This CDR3 reads CASSLVTGGVYGYTF. The CDR3 nucleotides are TGTGCCAGCAGCTTGGTAACAGGGGGCGTCTATGGCTACACCTTC.

The chain links TRBV10-2 to TRBJ2-1; possibly TRBD1 for D (6 bases). The CDR3 length is 13 residues. CDR1 is WSHSY, CDR2 SAAADI, per germline. V lost 3 bases and J lost 8, with 11 bases in between. The CDR3 here is CASSDRGDHEQFF. DNA for the CDR3: TGCGCCAGCAGTGACAGGGGAGATCATGAGCAGTTCTTC.

The rearrangement uses TRBV5-1 and TRBJ1-3; 9 nucleotides match TRBD1. From germline, CDR1 is SGHRS and CDR2 YFSETQ. The length of the CDR3 is 18 residues. The V gene end was trimmed by 3 bases and the J gene end by 0 bases; junction bases not matched to a gene: 10. The CDR3 here is CASSSGTGPTSSGNTIYF. CDR3 nucleotides: TGCGCCAGCAGCTCCGGGACAGGGCCTACCAGCTCTGGAAACACCATATATTTT.

CDR3 DNA: TGTGCCAGCAGCACAGCAGGGGTAGTTACAGATACGCAGTATTTT. Translation gives CASSTAGVVTDTQYF. The chain carries TRBV7-2 and TRBJ2-3; D perhaps matches TRBD1 (6 bases). Germline CDR1 and CDR2: SGHTA and FQGNSA. V was cut by 5 bases and J by 3 bases, with 15 bases left in between. CDR3 length equals 15 residues. Supplemented by reference TRBV7-2 and TRBJ2-3, the full variable domain reads GAGVSQSPSNKVTEKGKDVELRCDPISGHTALYWYRQSLGQGLEFLIYFQGNSAPDKSGLPSDRFSAERTGGSVSTLTIQRTQQEDSAVYLCASSTAGVVTDTQYFGPGTRLTVL.

DNA of the CDR3: TGTGCCAGCAGCGGCTCGGGACCTCTCCCACCCCTCCACTTT. Its protein product is CASSGSGPLPPLHF. The V gene is TRBV9, the J gene TRBJ1-6; D perhaps matches TRBD1 (5 bases). The CDR3 length is 14 residues. Germline V gene data show CDR1 as SGDLS and CDR2 as YYNGEE. V shed 3 bases and J shed 11 bases, with 15 bases lying between them.

The chain links TRBV5-4 to TRBJ2-5; D ambiguous. Trimming shortened V by 3 bases and J by 2 bases, and 5 bases separated the two germline ends. The CDR3 loop spans 12 amino acids. Germline V lookup: CDR1 SGHNT, CDR2 YYREEE (reference sequence). The CDR3 here is CASSWKQETQYF. CDR3 bases: TGTGCCAGCAGCTGGAAACAAGAGACCCAGTACTTC.

In this sample, this clone turned up a few times. The chain recombines TRBV5-1 with TRBJ2-1, with TRBD2 matching over 7 bases. The CDR3 consists of 15 residues. Germline CDR1 and CDR2: SGHRS and YFSETQ. The V gene end was trimmed by 4 bases and the J gene end by 4 bases; junction bases not matched to a gene: 8. The CDR3 nucleotides are TGCGCCAGCAGCGGCGGACTAGGACGATACAATGAGCAGTTCTTC. This translates into CASSGGLGRYNEQFF.

The CDR3 DNA follows: TGTGCCACCAGTGATTTTTCTAGCGGGGAAGAGACCCAGTACTTC. Its protein product is CATSDFSSGEETQYF. This chain joins TRBV24-1 and TRBJ2-5, with 9 bases aligning to TRBD2. This CDR3 has 15 residues. V lost 1 base to trimming and J lost 3 bases; unmatched junction nucleotides: 2. Germline values: CDR1 KGHDR, CDR2 SFDVKD.

The V and J genes are TRBV11-2 and TRBJ2-3, with 12 bases lining up with TRBD2. The ends lost 5 bases at V and 4 bases at J; junction bases unmatched: 10. The CDR3 totals 17 residues. Germline-derived CDR1 and CDR2 are SGHAT and FQNNGV. The CDR3 loop is CASSRGLAGGPADTQYF. The CDR3 DNA sequence: TGTGCCAGCAGCAGGGGGCTAGCGGGAGGGCCGGCAGATACGCAGTATTTT.

V usage is TRBV18 and J usage is TRBJ1-2; TRBD1 matches 7 bases. The length of the CDR3 is 12 residues. CDR1 is KGHSH, CDR2 LQKENI, per germline. The V gene end was trimmed by 2 bases and the J gene end by 6 bases; junction bases not matched to a gene: 0. The CDR3 coding sequence is TGTGCCAGCTCACCAGACAGGGATGGCTACACCTTC. Protein product: CASSPDRDGYTF.

V and J are TRBV10-1 and TRBJ2-3; D not resolved. Trimming cost V 0 bases and J 2 bases, with 9 bases left between them. The CDR3 loop spans 15 amino acids. Germline lookup yields CDR1 WNHNN and CDR2 SYGVQD (reference sequence). Here the CDR3 reads CASSESGVYTDTQYF. CDR3 sequence (DNA): TGCGCCAGCAGTGAGTCGGGCGTATACACAGATACGCAGTATTTT.

The chain couples TRBV7-2 to TRBJ1-1; 9 bases match TRBD1. V trimming: 5 bases; J trimming: 4 bases; junction bases outside the gene matches: 11. There are 16 residues in the CDR3. Germline V gene lookup returns CDR1 SGHTA and CDR2 FQGNSA. In DNA, the CDR3 is TGTGCCAGCAGCGCAAATCCGGGACAGGGTAGCACTGAAGCTTTCTTT. This sequence encodes CASSANPGQGSTEAFF.

This chain connects TRBV24-1 to TRBJ2-3, with D perhaps assigned TRBD1 or TRBD2 (7 bases each). CDR1 and CDR2 (germline): KGHDR, SFDVKD. Trimming took 12 bases from V and 4 from J, leaving 16 bases between them. The CDR3 has 13 residues. The DNA of the CDR3 is TGTGCCTCGAGCCAGGGGGGGGCAGATACGCAGTATTTT. Its protein is CASSQGGADTQYF.

This clone was seen once. The chain joins TRBV28 to TRBJ1-6; D gene ambiguous. The CDR3 is 15 residues long. V dropped 6 bases and J dropped 0 bases, with 9 bases sitting between them. Germline V gene lookup returns CDR1 MDHEN and CDR2 SYDVKM. The CDR3 region is CASSPPDSYNSPLHF. The CDR3 DNA reads TGTGCCAGCAGCCCCCCAGACTCCTATAATTCACCCCTCCACTTT.

The CDR3 DNA is TGTGCCAGCAGCCAAGATCGGCTACAGAGGGCGAACACTGAAGCTTTCTTT. This gives the protein CASSQDRLQRANTEAFF. The chain carries TRBV3-1 (or the pseudogene TRBV3-2) and TRBJ1-1; D remains unclear. The CDR3 extends over 17 amino acids. The ends were cut back, 0 bases at V and 1 base at J, with 15 bases in the middle. CDR1 is LGHDT and CDR2 is YNNKEL in the germline V gene (reference sequence).

The chain couples TRBV7-2 to TRBJ2-1; TRBD2 matches 12 bases. The CDR3 has 18 amino acids. Germline loops: CDR1 SGHTA, CDR2 FQGNSA. V gave up 4 bases and J gave up 5 bases; unmatched junction bases: 12. In DNA form, the CDR3 reads TGTGCCAGCAGCTATCATTTCCGGACTAGCGGGACGGACAATGAGCAGTTCTTC. Amino acid sequence: CASSYHFRTSGTDNEQFF.

The CDR3 nucleotides read TGTGCCAGCAGTTTAGAAGCTAGCGGGAGTGCCTACAATGAGCAGTTCTTC. Residues: CASSLEASGSAYNEQFF. The rearrangement joins TRBV27 to TRBJ2-1; 10 positions agree with TRBD2. V lost 2 bases, J lost 2 bases, and 6 bases stayed unmatched. From germline, CDR1 is MNHEY and CDR2 SMNVEV (reference sequence). The length of the CDR3 is 17 residues.